The T cell receptor beta chain under discussion was sequenced for a study of breast tumors, draining lymph nodes, adjacent tissues. Germline CDR1 reads KGHDR; CDR2 reads SFDVKD. The ends lost 3 bases at V and 8 bases at J; junction bases unmatched: 8. The CDR3 covers 15 residues. This clonotype is a singleton in its sample. Its antigen is unknown. TCRdb ran MiXCR on the multiplex PCR reads and lists one entry per CDR3 protein. The sample has approximately 180,000 distinct CDR3 sequences, around a third seen once; the top ten hold roughly 3.8%. The lymph nodes were axillary draining lymph nodes from breast cancer patients. General study results and limits: Most tumor T cells seemingly derive from lymph node, then expand in tumor.

The sequence derives from a female donor with breast cancer. Some clones in this sample may be carry-over from other donors' samples. The genes are TRBV24-1 and TRBJ2-1, with TRBD2 identical over 8 bases. The sample was axillary lymph node tissue. CDR3 in amino acids: CATSDRLGRADEQFF. CDR3 DNA: TGTGCCACCAGTGATCGGCTCGGGAGGGCTGATGAGCAGTTCTTC.